The rows below give T cell receptor beta chains drawn from one sample of a study of identical twins. TCRdb reanalysed the 5' RACE reads using MiXCR and keeps one entry per CDR3 protein. The sample contains about 530,000 distinct CDR3 sequences, roughly 15% of which appear only once. These same data were also listed under a study on yellow fever vaccine responses in identical twins.

The sample was CD4+ T cells sorted from blood. The receptors come from a woman aged 18 to 35 in good health. Each CDR3 is given with its conserved first and last residue.

V gene,J gene,CDR3 protein
TRBV4-2,TRBJ2-2,CASSRRAGVAGGLQYTGELFF
TRBV10-2,TRBJ1-2,CASSEITAGRYGYTF
TRBV12-3/TRBV12-4,TRBJ1-1,CASSFVLPEAFF
TRBV10-3,TRBJ2-1,CATLGTPGNEQFF
TRBV10-3,TRBJ2-3,CAISVWKDTQYF
TRBV9,TRBJ2-3,CASSVATLAGGVTDTQYF
TRBV12-3/TRBV12-4,TRBJ2-4,CASSNGTGVDRGIQYF
TRBV3-1,TRBJ2-7,CASSQEWDRNEQYF
TRBV12-3/TRBV12-4,TRBJ2-3,CASRTGPTDTQYF
TRBV2,TRBJ2-2,CASNTDGTGELFF
TRBV6-5,TRBJ2-1,CASSYRYWSGGYNEQFF
TRBV20-1,TRBJ1-1,CSAGHTLNTEAFF
TRBV6-1,TRBJ2-1,CASSPTGQGFYNEQFF
TRBV5-6,TRBJ2-4,CASRDRKIAKNIQYF
TRBV10-3,TRBJ2-3,CATIPGQGTDTQYF
TRBV19,TRBJ1-2,CASKIPGTTAGYTF
TRBV7-2,TRBJ2-1,CASSLAWASASSYNEQFF